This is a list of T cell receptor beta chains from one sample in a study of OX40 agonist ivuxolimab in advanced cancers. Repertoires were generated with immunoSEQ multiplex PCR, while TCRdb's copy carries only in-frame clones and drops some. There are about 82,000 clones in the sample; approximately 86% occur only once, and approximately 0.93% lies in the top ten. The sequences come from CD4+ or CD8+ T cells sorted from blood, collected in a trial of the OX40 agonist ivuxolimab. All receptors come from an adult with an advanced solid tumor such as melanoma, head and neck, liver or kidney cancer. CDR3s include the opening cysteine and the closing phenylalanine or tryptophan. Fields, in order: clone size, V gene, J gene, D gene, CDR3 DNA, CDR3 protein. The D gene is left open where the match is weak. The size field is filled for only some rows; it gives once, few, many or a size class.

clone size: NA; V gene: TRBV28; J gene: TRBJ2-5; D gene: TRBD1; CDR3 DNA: TGTGCCAGCAGTCCGGGGACAGGGAGAGAGACCCAGTACTTC; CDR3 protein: CASSPGTGRETQYF
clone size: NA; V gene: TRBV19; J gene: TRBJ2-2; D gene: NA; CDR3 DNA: TGTGCCAGTAGCGAAAGAGGGGGCACCGGGGAGCTGTTTTTT; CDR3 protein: CASSERGGTGELFF
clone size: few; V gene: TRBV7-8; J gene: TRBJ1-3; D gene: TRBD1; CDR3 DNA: TGTGCCAGCAGCCTACAGGGGGCGGTGGGAAACACCATATATTTT; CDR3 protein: CASSLQGAVGNTIYF
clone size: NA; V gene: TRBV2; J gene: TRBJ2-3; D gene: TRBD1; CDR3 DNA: TGTGCCAGCAGACCGGACAGGATAAACACAGATACGCAGTATTTT; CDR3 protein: CASRPDRINTDTQYF
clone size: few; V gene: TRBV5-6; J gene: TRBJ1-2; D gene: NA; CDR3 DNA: TGTGCCAGCAGCTTGGAGTGGCTCCGATACTACACCTTC; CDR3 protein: CASSLEWLRYYTF
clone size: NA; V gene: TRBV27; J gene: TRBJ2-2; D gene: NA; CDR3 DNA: TGTGCCAGCAGTTTGGTACGGGAGCTCTATAGCGGGGAGCTGTTTTTT; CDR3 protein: CASSLVRELYSGELFF
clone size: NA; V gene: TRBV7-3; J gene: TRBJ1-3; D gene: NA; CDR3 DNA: TGTGCCAGCAGCCAAACAAACTCTGGAAACACCATATATTTT; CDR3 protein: CASSQTNSGNTIYF
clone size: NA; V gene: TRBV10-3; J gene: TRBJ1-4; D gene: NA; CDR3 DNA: TGTGCCATCAGTGAGTCCTTACGGGCAACTAATGAAAAACTGTTTTTT; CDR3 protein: CAISESLRATNEKLFF
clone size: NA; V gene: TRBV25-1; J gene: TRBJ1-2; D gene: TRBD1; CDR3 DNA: TGTGCCAGCAGTCCGAGGGCCGGGACAGGGGGCGGCGGCTATGGCTACACCTTC; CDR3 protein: CASSPRAGTGGGGYGYTF
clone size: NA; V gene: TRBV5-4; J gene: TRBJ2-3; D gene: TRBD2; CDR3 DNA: TGTGCCAGCAGCCCCGGGACTAGGGAGTATTTT; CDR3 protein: CASSPGTREYF
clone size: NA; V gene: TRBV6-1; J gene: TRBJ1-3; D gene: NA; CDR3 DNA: TGTGCCAGCATATCCAGGGCATCTGGAAACACCATATATTTT; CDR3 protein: CASISRASGNTIYF
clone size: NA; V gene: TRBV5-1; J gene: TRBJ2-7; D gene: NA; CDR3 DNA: TGCGCCAGCAGCTTGGAACGCGAGCAGTACTTC; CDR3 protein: CASSLEREQYF
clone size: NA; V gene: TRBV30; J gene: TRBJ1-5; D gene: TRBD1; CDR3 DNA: TGTGCCTGGAGCCTCGGGACAGGCAATCAGCCCCAGCATTTT; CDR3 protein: CAWSLGTGNQPQHF
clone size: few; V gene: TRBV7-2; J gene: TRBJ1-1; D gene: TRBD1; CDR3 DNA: TGTGCCAGCAGCTTACAGGGGGCGACGGGCACTGAAGCTTTCTTT; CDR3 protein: CASSLQGATGTEAFF
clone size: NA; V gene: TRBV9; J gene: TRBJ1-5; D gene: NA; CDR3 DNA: TGTGCCAGCAGCGTAGACGGTTATAGCAATCAGCCCCAGCATTTT; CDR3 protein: CASSVDGYSNQPQHF
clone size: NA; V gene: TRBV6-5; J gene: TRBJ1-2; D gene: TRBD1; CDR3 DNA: TGTGCCAGCAGTTACGGGGGCAGGGGGCATGGCTACACCTTC; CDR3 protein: CASSYGGRGHGYTF